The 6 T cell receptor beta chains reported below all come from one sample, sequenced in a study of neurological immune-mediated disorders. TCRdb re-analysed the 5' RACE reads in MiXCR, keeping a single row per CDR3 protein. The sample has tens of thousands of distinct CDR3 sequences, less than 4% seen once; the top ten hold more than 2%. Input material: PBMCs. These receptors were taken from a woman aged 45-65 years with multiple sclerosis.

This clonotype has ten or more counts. The CDR3 DNA reads as TGTGCCAGCAGCTCCCTGGTGGGCAGGGAGGCTTTCTTT. Protein sequence: CASSSLVGREAFF. The genes are TRBV7-2 and TRBJ1-1, with a weak D call TRBD1 (5 bases). Germline V gene lookup returns CDR1 SGHTA and CDR2 FQGNSA. Trimming removed 4 bases from V and 11 bases from J, with 17 bases in between. This CDR3 has 13 residues.

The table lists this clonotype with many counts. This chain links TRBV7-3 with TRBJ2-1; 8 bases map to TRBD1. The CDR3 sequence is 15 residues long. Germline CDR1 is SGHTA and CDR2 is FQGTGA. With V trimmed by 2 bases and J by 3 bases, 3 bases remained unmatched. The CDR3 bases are TGTGCCAGCAGCTTACAAGGACAGGGCTACAATGAGCAGTTCTTC. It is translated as CASSLQGQGYNEQFF.

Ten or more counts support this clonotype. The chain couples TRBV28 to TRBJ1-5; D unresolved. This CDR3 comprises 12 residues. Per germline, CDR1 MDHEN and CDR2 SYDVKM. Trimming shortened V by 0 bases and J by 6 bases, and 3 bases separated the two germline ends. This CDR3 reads CASSLWGQPQHF. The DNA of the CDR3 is TGTGCCAGCAGTTTATGGGGTCAGCCCCAGCATTTT.

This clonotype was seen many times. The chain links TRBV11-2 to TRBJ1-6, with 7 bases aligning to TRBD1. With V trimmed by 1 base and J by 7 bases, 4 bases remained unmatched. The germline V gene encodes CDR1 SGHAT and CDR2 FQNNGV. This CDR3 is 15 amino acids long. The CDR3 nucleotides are TGTGCCAGCAGCTTAGTCGGCAGGGGGAATTCACCCCTCCACTTT. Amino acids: CASSLVGRGNSPLHF.

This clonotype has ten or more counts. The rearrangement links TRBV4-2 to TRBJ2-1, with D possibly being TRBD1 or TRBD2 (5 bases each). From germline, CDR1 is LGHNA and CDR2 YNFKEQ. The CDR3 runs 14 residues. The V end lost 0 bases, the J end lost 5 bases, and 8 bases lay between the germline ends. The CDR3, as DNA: TGTGCCAGCAGCCAAGATCTGGGGGACAATGAGCAGTTCTTC. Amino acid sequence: CASSQDLGDNEQFF.

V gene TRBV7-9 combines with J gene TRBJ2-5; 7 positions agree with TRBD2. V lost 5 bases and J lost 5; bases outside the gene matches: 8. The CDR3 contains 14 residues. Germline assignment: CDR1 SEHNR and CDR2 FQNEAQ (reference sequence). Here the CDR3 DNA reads TGTGCCAGCAGCCCTAGCGCGGGGGTTGAGACCCAGTACTTC. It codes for CASSPSAGVETQYF.